This note documents a single TCR beta chain sequence. Its antigen is not known. The sample originates from a study of regulatory T cells. Regarding the study as a whole: In CD3G-deficient patients, conventional CD4+ T cells were enriched for hydrophobic CDR3 residues at positions 6 and 7.

The primer mix had 52 TRBV and 13 TRBJ primers. Sequencing used immunoSEQ multiplex PCR; TCRdb keeps in-frame clones, though not all of them. The data show about 17,000 clones, about 79% seen once. V gave up 5 bases and J gave up 2 bases, with 16 bases separating them. Looked up from germline, CDR1 is SEHNR and CDR2 is FQNEAQ (reference sequence). This CDR3 has 15 residues. Every patient with CD3G deficiency had evidence of autoimmunity. The source of this sequence is a person younger than 45 with CD3G deficiency. This chain joins TRBV7-9 and TRBJ2-7; weak D call: TRBD2 (6 bases). The sequenced sample consisted of conventional CD4+ T cells sorted from blood. Here the CDR3 reads CASSPPGRRAYEQYF. The CDR3, as DNA: TGTGCCAGCAGCCCCCCGGGACGGAGGGCCTACGAGCAGTACTTC. Full variable domain (remainder filled in from reference TRBV7-9 and TRBJ2-7): DTGVSQNPRHKITKRGQNVTFRCDPISEHNRLYWYRQTLGQGPEFLTYFQNEAQLEKSRLLSDRFSAERPKGSFSTLEIQRTEQGDSAMYLCASSPPGRRAYEQYFGPGTRLTVT.